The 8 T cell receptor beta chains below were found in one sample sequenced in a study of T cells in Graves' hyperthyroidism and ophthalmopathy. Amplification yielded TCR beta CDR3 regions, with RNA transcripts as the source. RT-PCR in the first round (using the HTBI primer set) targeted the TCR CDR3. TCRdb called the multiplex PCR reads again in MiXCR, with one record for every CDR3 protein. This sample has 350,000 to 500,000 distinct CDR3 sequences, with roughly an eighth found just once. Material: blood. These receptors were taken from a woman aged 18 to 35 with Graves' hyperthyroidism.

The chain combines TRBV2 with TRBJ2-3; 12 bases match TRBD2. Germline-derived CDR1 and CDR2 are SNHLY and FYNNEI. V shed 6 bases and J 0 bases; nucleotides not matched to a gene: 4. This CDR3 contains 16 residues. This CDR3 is CASRELAGGSTDTQYF. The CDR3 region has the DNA TGTGCCAGCAGGGAACTAGCGGGAGGCAGCACAGATACGCAGTATTTT.

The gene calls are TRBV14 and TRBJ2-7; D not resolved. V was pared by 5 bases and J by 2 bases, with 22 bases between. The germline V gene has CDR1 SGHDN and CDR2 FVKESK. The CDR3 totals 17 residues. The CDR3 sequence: CASSSIARADLPYEQYF. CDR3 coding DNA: TGTGCCAGCAGCTCAATCGCCCGGGCCGATCTTCCCTACGAGCAGTACTTC.

The CDR3 DNA reads as TGTGCCAGTAGTACCCTCACAGTTGACATTCAGTACTTC. This sequence encodes CASSTLTVDIQYF. J is TRBJ2-4 and V is TRBV19; D not resolved. The CDR3 consists of 13 residues. V lost 4 bases, J lost 8 bases, and 12 bases lay in between. Germline values: CDR1 LNHDA, CDR2 SQIVND (reference sequence).

CDR3 region: CASSVRGGGNTEAFF. In nucleotides, the CDR3 is TGTGCCAGCAGCGTTCGGGGCGGGGGGAACACTGAAGCTTTCTTT. The rearrangement uses TRBV7-3 and TRBJ1-1, with D tentatively TRBD1 (5 bases). The V gene lost 5 bases and the J gene lost 1 base, with 14 bases spanning the gap. The CDR3 spans 15 residues. The germline V gene encodes CDR1 SGHTA and CDR2 FQGTGA.

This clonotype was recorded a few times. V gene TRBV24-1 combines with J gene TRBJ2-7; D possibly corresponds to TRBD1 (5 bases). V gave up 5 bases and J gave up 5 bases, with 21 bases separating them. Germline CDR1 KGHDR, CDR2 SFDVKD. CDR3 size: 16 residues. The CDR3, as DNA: TGTGCCACCAGTGTACCACCACAGGACCCGGCGCACGAGCAGTACTTC. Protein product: CATSVPPQDPAHEQYF.

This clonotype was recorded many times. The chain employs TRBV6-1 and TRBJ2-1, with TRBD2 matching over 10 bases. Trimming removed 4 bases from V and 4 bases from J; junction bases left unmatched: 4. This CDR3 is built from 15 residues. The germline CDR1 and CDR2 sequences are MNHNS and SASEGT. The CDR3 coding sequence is TGTGCCAGCAGTGTGGGACTAGCGAGATACAATGAGCAGTTCTTC. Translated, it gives CASSVGLARYNEQFF.

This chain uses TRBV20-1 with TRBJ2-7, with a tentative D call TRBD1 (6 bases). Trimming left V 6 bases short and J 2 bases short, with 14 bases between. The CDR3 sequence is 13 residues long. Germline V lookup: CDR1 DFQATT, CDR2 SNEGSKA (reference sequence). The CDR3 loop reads CSAPGHGAYEQYF. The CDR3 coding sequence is TGCAGTGCCCCGGGACACGGAGCCTACGAGCAGTACTTC.

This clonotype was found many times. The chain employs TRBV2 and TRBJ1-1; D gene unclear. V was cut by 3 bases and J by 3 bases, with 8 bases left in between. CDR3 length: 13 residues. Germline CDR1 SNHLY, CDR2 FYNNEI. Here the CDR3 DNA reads TGTGCCAGCAGTGATTCGGGGTACACTGAAGCTTTCTTT. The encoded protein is CASSDSGYTEAFF.